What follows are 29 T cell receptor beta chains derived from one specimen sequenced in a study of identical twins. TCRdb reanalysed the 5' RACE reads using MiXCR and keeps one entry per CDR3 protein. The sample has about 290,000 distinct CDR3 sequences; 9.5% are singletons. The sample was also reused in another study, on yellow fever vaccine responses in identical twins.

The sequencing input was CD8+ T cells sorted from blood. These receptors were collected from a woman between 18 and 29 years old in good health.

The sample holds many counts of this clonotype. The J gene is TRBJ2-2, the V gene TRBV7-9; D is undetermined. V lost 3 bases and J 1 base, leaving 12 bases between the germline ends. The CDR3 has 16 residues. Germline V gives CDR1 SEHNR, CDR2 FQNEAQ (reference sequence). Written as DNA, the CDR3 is TGTGCCAGCAGCTTCTCCGGGTCGGAGAACACCGGGGAGCTGTTTTTT. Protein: CASSFSGSENTGELFF.

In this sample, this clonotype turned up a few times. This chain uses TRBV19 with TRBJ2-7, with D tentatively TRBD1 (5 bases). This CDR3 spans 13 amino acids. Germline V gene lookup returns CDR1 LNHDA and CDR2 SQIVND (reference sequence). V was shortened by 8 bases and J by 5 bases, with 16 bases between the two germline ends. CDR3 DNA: TGTGCCAGTGCCTCTTTTGGGGCGGACGAGCAGTACTTC. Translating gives CASASFGADEQYF. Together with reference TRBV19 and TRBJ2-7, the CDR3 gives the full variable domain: DGGITQSPKYLFRKEGQNVTLSCEQNLNHDAMYWYRQDPGQGLRLIYYSQIVNDFQKGDIAEGYSVSREKKESFPLTVTSAQKNPTAFYLCASASFGADEQYFGPGTRLTVT.

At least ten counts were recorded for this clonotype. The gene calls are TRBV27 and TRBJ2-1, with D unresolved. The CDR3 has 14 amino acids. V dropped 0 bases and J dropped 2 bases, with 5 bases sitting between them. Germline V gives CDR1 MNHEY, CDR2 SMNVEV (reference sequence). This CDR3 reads CASSLSRAYNEQFF. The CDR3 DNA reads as TGTGCCAGCAGTTTATCTCGGGCCTACAATGAGCAGTTCTTC.

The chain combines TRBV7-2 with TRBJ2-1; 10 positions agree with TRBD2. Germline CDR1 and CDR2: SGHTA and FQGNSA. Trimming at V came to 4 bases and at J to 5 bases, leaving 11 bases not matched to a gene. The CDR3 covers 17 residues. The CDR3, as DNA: TGTGCCAGCAGCTACCCCTCTAGCGGGAGTAGAGACAATGAGCAGTTCTTC. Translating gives CASSYPSSGSRDNEQFF.

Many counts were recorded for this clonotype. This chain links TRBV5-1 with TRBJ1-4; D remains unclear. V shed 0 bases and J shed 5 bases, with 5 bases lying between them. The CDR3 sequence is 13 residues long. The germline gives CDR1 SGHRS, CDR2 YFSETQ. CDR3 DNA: TGCGCCAGCAGCTTGGAGCAGAATGAAAAACTGTTTTTT. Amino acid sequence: CASSLEQNEKLFF.

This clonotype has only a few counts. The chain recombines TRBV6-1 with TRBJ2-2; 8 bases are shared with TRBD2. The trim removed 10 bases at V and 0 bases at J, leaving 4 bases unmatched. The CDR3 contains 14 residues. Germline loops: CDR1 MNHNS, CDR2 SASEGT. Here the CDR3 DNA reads TGTGCCACGATCGGGGGGGCGAACACCGGGGAGCTGTTTTTT. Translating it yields CATIGGANTGELFF.

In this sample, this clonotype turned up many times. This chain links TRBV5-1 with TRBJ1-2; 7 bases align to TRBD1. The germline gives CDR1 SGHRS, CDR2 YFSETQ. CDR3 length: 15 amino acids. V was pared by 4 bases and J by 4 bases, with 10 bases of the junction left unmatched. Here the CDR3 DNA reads TGCGCCAGCAGCGGCGGACAGGTTTCCCCCTATGGCTACACCTTC. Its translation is CASSGGQVSPYGYTF. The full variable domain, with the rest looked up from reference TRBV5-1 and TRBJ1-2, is KAGVTQTPRYLIKTRGQQVTLSCSPISGHRSVSWYQQTPGQGLQFLFEYFSETQRNKGNFPGRFSGRQFSNSRSEMNVSTLELGDSALYLCASSGGQVSPYGYTFGSGTRLTVV.

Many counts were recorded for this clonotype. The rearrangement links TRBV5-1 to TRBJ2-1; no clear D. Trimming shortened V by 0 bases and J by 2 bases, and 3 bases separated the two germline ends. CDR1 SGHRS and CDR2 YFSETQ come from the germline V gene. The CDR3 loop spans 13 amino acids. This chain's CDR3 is CASSLVPYNEQFF. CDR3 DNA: TGCGCCAGCAGCTTGGTACCCTACAATGAGCAGTTCTTC.

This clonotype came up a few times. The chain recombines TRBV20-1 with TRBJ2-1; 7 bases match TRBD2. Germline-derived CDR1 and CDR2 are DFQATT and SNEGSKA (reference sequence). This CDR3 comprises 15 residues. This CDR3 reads CRCRNSSGDHNEQFF. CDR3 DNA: TGCAGATGTAGAAACTCTAGCGGAGACCACAATGAGCAGTTCTTC.

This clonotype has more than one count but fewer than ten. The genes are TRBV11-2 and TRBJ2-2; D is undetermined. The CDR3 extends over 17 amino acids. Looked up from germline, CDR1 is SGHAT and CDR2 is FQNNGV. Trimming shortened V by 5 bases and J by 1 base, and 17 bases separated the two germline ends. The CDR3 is CASSPTERLGNTGELFF. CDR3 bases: TGTGCCAGCAGCCCCACGGAGAGGCTAGGGAACACCGGGGAGCTGTTTTTT.

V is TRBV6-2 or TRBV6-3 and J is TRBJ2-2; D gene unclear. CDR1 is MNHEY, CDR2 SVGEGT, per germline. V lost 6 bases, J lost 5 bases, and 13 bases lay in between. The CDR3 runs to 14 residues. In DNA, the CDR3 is TGTGCCAGCAGCCCCCTAAGGGCGACCGGGGAGCTGTTTTTT. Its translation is CASSPLRATGELFF.

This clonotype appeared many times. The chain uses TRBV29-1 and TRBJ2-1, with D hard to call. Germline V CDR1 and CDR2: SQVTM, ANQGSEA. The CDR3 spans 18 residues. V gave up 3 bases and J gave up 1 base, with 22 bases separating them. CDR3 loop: CSVDSYPTVGNSYNEQFF. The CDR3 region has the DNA TGCAGCGTTGACTCTTACCCAACGGTGGGGAATTCCTACAATGAGCAGTTCTTC.

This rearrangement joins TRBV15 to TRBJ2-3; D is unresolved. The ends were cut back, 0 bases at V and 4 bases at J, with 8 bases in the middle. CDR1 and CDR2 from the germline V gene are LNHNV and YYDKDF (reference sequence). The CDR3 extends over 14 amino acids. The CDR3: CATSRDSSADTQYF. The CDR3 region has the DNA TGTGCCACCAGCAGAGATTCTTCGGCAGATACGCAGTATTTT.

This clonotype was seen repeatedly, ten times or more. Here the CDR3 reads CASSTRVNNEQFF. For the CDR3, the DNA is TGTGCCAGCAGTACCCGGGTCAACAATGAGCAGTTCTTC. This chain links TRBV12-3 or TRBV12-4 with TRBJ2-1; D is ambiguous. CDR3 length: 13 residues. The V end lost 5 bases, the J end lost 5 bases, and 10 bases lay between the germline ends.

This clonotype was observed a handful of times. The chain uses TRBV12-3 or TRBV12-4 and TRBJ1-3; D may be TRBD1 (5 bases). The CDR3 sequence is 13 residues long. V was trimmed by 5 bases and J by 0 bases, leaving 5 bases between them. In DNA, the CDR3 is TGTGCCAGCAGTAGGGGCTCTGGAAACACCATATATTTT. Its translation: CASSRGSGNTIYF.

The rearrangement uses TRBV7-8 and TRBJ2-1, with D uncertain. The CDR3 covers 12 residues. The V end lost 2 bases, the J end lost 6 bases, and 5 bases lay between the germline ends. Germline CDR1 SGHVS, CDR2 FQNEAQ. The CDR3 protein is CASSLLTNEQFF. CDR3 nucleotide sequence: TGTGCCAGCAGCTTATTGACCAATGAGCAGTTCTTC.

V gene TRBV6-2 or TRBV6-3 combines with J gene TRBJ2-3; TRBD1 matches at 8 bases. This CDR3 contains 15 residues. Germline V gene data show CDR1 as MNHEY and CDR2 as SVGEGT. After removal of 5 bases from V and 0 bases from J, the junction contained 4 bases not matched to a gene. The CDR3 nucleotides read TGTGCCAGCAGTGCGGACAGGGAGAGCACAGATACGCAGTATTTT. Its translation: CASSADRESTDTQYF.

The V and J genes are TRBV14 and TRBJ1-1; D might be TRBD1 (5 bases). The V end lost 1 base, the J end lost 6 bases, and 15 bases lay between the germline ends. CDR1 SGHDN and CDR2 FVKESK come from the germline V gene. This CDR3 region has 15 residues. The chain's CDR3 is CASSQALGREAEAFF. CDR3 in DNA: TGTGCCAGCAGCCAAGCCCTGGGACGTGAGGCTGAAGCTTTCTTT. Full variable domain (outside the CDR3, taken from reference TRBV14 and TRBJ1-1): EAGVTQFPSHSVIEKGQTVTLRCDPISGHDNLYWYRRVMGKEIKFLLHFVKESKQDESGMPNNRFLAERTGGTYSTLKVQPAELEDSGVYFCASSQALGREAEAFFGQGTRLTVV.

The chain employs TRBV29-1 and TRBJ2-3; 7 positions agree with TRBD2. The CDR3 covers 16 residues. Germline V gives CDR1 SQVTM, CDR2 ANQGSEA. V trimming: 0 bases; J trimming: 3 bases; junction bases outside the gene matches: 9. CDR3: CSVEDFASGLTDTQYF. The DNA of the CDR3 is TGCAGCGTTGAAGATTTCGCTAGCGGCTTAACAGATACGCAGTATTTT.

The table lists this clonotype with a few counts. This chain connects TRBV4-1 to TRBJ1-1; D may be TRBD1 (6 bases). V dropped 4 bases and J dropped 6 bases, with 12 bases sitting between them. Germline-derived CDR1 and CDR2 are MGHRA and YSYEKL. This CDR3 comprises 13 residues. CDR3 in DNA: TGCGCCAGCAGCCTTTCAGGGGTTGCTGAAGCTTTCTTT. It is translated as CASSLSGVAEAFF.

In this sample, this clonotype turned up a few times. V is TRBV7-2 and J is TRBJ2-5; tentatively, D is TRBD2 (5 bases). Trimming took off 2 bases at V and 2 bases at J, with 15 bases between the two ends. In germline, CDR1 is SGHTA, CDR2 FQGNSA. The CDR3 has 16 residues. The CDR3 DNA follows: TGTGCCAGCAGCTTATGGGAGTGGCAGTTACAAGAGACCCAGTACTTC. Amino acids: CASSLWEWQLQETQYF.

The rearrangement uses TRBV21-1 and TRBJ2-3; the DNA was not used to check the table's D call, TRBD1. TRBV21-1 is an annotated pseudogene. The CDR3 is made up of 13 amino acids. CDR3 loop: CASSPGQESTQYF. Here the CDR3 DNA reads TGTGCCAGCAGTCCCGGCCAGGAATCGACGCAGTATTTT.

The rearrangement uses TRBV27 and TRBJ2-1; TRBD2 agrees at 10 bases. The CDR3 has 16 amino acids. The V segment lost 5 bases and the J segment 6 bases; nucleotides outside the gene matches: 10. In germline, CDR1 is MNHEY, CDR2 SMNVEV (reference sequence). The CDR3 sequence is CASSAHIAGGSNEQFF. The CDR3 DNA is TGTGCCAGCAGTGCCCATATAGCGGGAGGAAGCAATGAGCAGTTCTTC.

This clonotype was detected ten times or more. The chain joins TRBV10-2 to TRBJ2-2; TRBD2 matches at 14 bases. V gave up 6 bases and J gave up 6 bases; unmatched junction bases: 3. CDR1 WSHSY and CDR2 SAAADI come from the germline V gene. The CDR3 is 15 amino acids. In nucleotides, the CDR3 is TGCGCCAGCAGCCTGGGACTAGCGGGAGCCGGGGAGCTGTTTTTT. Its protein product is CASSLGLAGAGELFF.

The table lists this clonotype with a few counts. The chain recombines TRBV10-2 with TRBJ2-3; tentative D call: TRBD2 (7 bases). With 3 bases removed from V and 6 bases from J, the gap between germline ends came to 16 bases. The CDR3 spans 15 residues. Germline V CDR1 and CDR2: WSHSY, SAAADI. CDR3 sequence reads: CASSEWGGAADTQYF. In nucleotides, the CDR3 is TGCGCCAGCAGTGAATGGGGGGGGGCCGCGGATACGCAGTATTTT.

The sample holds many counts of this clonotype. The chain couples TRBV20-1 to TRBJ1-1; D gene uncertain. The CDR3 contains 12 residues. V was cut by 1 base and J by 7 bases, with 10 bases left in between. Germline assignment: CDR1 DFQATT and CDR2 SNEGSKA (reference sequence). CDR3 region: CSARGISGEAFF. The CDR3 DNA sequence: TGCAGTGCTAGAGGAATTAGCGGTGAAGCTTTCTTT.

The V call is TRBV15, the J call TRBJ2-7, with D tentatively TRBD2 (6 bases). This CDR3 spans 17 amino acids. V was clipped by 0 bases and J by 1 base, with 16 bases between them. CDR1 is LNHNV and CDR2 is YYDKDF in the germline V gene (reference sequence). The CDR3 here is CATSREALAGTSYEQYF. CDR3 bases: TGTGCCACCAGCAGAGAAGCTTTGGCGGGGACTTCCTACGAGCAGTACTTC.

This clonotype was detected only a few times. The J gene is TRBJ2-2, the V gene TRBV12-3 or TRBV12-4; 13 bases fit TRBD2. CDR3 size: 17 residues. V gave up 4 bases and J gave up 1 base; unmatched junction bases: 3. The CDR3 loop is CASSSWTSGRNTGELFF. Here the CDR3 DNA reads TGTGCCAGCAGTTCCTGGACTAGCGGGAGGAACACCGGGGAGCTGTTTTTT.

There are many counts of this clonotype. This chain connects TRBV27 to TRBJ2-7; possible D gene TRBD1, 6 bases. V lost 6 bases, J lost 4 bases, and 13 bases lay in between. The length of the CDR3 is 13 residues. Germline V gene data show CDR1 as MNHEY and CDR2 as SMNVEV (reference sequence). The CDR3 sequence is CASSPTGHYEQYF. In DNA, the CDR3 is TGTGCCAGCAGCCCTACAGGGCATTACGAGCAGTACTTC.